This TCR beta chain was identified in a study of T-cell reconstitution after alpha-beta-depleted transplantation in children. Study results and limitations: There were some patients whose high TCRbeta diversity at day 60 came from surviving recipient T cells and thymic progenitors. It was newly produced T cells that mostly accounted for T-cell counts and diversity one year after transplant. About two months after transplant, alpha-beta T cells reportedly came from several hundred expanded graft clones.

This clonotype was seen ten or more times. No antigen is known for it. Germline CDR1 is SQVTM and CDR2 is ANQGSEA. V shed 6 bases and J 0 bases; nucleotides not matched to a gene: 10. The CDR3 runs to 15 residues. Unique molecular identifiers were built into the TCRbeta library. Using its own MiXCR run on the PCR reads, TCRdb lists one record per CDR3 protein. The table shows some 29,000 distinct CDR3 sequences, with under 7% occurring only once. The gene calls are TRBV29-1 and TRBJ1-2, with 7 bases fitting TRBD1. The sample was PBMCs, mostly from graft donor cells, taken 180 days after TCRalphabeta/CD19-depleted stem cell transplant. This TCR derives from a male patient younger than 18 who had a stem cell transplant for acute myeloid leukemia, so the T cells may come from the graft donor. CDR3 in DNA: TGCAGCGTAGACTATGACAGGGCTGCTAACTATGGCTACACCTTC. Protein sequence: CSVDYDRAANYGYTF.